Detailed here is one T cell receptor beta chain. The data are from a study of blood T cell repertoires in COVID-19. Whole-study context: There were acute and convalescent COVID-19 samples, and they came from the United States, Italy and Spain. PBMCs, B-cell-depleted T cells, or T cells were the source of the cDNA or gDNA that made up the material.

Before being deemed recovered, Cohort 3 donors had two negative PCRs, clearance, or symptom resolution. Using immunoSEQ multiplex PCR, the repertoire was profiled, and TCRdb retains in-frame clones only, with some absent. In the table there are a few hundred thousand clones, over 75% of which are singletons. CDR1 is SGHRS, CDR2 YFSETQ, per germline. V lost 4 bases, J lost 7 bases, and 9 bases stayed unmatched. The CDR3 has 15 residues. The source material was PBMCs or T cells enriched from blood (not recorded which). This chain connects TRBV5-1 to TRBJ1-5; 9 bases match TRBD1. This TCR came from a man aged 25-40 years who had recovered from COVID-19. The CDR3 DNA follows: TGCGCCAGCAGCCTAGGGACAGGGAAAGGACAGCCCCAGCATTTT. It translates to CASSLGTGKGQPQHF.